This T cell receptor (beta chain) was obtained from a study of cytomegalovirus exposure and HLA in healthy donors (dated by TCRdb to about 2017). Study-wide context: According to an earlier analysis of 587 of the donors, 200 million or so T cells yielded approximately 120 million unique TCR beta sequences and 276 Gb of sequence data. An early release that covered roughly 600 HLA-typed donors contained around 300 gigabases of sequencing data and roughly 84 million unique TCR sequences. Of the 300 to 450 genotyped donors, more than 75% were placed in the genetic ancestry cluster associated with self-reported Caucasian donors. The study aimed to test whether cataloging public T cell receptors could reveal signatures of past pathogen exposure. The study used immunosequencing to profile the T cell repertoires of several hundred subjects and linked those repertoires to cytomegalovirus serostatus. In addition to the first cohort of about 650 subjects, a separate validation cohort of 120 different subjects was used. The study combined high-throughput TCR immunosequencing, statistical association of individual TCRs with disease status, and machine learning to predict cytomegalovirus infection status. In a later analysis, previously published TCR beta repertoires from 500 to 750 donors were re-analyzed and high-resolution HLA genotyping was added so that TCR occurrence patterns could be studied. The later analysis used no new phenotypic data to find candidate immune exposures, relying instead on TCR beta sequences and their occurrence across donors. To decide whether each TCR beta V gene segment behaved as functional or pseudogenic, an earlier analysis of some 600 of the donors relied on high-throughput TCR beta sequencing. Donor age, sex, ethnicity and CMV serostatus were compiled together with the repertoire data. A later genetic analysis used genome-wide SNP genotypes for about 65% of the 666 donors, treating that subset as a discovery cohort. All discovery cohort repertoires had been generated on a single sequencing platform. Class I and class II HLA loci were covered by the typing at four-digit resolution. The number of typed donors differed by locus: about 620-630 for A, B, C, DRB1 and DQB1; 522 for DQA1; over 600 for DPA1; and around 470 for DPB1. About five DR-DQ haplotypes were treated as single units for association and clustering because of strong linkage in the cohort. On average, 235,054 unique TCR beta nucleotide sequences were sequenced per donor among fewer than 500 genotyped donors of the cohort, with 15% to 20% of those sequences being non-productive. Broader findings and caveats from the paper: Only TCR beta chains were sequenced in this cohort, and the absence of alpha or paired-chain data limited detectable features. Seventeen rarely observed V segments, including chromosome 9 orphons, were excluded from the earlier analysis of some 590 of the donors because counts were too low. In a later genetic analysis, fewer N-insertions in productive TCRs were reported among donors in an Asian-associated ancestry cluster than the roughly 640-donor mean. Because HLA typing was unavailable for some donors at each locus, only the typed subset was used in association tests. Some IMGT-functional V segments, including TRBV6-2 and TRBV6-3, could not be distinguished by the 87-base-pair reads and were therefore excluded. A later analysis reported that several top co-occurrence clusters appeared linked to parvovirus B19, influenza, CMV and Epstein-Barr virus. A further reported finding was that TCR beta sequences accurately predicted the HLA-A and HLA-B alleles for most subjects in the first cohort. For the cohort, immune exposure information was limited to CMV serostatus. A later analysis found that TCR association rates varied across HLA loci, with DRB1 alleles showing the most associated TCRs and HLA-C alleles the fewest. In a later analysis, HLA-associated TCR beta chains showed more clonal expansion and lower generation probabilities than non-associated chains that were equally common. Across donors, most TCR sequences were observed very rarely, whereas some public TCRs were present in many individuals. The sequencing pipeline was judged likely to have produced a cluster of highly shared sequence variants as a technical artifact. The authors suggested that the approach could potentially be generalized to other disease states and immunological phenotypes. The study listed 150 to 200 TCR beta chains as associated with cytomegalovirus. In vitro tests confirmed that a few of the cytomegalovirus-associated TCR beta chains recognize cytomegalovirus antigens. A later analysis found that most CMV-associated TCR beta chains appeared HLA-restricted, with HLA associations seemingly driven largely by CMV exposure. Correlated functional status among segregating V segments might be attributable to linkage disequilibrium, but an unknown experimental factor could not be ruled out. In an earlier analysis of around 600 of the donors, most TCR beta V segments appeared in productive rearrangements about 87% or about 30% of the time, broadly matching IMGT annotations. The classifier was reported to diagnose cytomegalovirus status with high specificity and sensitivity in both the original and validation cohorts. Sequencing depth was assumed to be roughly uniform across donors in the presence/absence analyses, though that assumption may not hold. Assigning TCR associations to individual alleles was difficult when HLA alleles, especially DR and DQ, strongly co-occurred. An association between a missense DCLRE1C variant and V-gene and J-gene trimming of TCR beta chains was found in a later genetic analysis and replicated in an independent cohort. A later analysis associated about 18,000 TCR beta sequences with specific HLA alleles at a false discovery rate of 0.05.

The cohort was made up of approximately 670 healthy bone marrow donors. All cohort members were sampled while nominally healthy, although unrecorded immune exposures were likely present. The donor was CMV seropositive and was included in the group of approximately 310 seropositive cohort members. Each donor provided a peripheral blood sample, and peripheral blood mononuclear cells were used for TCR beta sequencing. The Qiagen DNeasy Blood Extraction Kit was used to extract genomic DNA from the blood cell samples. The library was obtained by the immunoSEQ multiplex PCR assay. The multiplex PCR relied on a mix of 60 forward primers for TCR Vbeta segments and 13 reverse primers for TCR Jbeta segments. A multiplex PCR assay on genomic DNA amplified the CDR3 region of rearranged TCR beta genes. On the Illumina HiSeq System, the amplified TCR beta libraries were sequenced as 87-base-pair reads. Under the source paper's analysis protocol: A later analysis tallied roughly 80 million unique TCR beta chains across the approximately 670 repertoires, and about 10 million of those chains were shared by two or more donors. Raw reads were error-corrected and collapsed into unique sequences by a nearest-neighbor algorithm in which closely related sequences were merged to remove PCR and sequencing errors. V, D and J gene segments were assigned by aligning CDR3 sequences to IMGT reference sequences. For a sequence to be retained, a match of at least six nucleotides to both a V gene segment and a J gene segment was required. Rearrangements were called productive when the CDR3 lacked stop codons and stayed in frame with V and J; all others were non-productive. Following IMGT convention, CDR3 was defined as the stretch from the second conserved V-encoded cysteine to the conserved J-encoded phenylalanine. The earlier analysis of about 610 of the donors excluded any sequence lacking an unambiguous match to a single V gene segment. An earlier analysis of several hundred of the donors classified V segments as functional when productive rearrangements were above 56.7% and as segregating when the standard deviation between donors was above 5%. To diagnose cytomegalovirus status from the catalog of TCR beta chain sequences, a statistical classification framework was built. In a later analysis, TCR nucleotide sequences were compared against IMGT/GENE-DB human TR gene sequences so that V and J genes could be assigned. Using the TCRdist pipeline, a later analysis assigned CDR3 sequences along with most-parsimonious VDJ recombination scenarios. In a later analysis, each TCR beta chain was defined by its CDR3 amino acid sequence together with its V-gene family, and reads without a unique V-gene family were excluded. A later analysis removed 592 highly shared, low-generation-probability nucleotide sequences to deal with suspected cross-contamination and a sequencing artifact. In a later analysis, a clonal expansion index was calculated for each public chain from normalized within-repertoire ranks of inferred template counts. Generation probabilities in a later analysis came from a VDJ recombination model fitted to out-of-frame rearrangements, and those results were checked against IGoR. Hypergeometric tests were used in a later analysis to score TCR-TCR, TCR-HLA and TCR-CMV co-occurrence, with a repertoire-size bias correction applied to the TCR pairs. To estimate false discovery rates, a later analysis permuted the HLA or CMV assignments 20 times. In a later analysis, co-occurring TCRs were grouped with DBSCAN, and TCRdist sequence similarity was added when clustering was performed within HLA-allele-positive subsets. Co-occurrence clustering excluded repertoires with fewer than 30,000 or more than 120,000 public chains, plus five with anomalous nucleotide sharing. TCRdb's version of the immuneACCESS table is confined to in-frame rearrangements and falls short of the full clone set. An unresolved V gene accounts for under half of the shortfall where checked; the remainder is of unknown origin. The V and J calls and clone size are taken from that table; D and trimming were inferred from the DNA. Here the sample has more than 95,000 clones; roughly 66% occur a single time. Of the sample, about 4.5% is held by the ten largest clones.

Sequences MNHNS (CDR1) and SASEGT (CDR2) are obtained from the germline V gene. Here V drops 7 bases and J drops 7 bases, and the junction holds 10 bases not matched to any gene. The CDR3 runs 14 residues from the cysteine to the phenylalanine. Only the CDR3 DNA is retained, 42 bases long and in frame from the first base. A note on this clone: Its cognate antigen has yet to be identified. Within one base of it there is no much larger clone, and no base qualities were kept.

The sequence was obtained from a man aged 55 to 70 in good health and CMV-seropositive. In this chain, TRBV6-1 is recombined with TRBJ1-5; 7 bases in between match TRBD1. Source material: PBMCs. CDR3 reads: CASTRDRIGQPQHF. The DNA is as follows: TGTGCCAGCACCCGGGACAGAATAGGACAGCCCCAGCATTTT.